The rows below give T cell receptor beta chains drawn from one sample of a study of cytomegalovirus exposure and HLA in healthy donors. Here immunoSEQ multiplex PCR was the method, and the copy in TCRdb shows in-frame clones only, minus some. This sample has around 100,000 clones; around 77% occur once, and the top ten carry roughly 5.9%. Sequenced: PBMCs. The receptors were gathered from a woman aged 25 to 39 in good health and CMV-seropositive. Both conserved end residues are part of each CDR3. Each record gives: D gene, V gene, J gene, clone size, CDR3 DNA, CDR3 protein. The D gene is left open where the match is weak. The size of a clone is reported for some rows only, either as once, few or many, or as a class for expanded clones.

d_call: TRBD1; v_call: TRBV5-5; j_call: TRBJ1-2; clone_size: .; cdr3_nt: TGTGCCAGCAGCACAACAGGACAGGGCTATGGCTACACCTTC; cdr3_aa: CASSTTGQGYGYTF
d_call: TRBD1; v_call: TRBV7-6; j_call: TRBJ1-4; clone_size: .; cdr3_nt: TGTGCCAGCAGGCGGTCACCGGCCGAGACAGGGGGCGACTTCAGGGAAAAACTGTTTTTT; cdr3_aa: CASRRSPAETGGDFREKLFF
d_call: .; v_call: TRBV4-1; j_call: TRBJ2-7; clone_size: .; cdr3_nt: TGCGCCAGCAGCCAAGGGCAGGGCTCCTACGAGCAGTACTTC; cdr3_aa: CASSQGQGSYEQYF
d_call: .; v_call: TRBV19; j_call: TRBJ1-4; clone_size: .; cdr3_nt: TGTGCCACCTCGCTGGGGCCCCTTAGAGGTGAAAAACTGTTTTTT; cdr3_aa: CATSLGPLRGEKLFF
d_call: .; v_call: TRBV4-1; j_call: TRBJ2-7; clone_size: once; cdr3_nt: TGCGCCAGCAGCCATCCGACTAGGTCCGCCGAGCAGTACTTC; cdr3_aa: CASSHPTRSAEQYF
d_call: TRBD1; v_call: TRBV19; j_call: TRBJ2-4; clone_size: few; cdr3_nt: TGTGCCAGTAGTCCGGGACAGGGGCCTATCAAAAACATTCAGTACTTC; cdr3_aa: CASSPGQGPIKNIQYF
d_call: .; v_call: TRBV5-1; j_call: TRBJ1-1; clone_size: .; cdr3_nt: TGCGCCAGCAGCGGGCAGGGCGCGAACACTGAAGCTTTCTTT; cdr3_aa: CASSGQGANTEAFF
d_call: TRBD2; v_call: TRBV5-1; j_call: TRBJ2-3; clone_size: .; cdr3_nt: TGCGCCAGCAGCGACCAGCGGGACACAGATACGCAGTATTTT; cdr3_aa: CASSDQRDTDTQYF
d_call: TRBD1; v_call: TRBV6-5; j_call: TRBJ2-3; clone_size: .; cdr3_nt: TGTGCCAGCAGTTACGCGAGACAGGGAACAGATACGCAGTATTTT; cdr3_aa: CASSYARQGTDTQYF
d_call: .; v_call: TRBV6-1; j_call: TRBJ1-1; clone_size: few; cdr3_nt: TGTGCCAGCAGTGAAACAGGGTTCACTGAAGCTTTCTTT; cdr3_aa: CASSETGFTEAFF
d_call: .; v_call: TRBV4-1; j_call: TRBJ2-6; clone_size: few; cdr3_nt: TGCGCCAGCAGCCAGGGGGGTTGGCAGGGTCTCTCTGGGGCCAACGTCCTGACTTTC; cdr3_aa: CASSQGGWQGLSGANVLTF
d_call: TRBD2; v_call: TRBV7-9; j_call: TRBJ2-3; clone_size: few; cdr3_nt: TGTTCCAGCAGCGGGACTAGTCAAGATACGCAGTATTTT; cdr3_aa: CSSSGTSQDTQYF
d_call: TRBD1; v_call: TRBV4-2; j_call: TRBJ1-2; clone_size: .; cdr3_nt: TGTGCCAGCAGCCAGGGGACAGGGGATAACTATGGCTACACCTTC; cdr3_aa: CASSQGTGDNYGYTF
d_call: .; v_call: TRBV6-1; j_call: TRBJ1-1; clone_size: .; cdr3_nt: TGTGCCAGCAGTGAAGTCCGGGACACTGAAGCTTTCTTT; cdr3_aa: CASSEVRDTEAFF
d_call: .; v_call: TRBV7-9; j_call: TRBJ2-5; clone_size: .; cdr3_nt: TGTGCCAGCAGCTTAATAGGTCCAACTAGCCTCCGGGAGACCCAGTACTTC; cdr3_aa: CASSLIGPTSLRETQYF
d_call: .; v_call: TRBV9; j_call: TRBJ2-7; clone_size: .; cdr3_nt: TGTGCCAGCAGCGTCGGAGACGAGCAGTACTTC; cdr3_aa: CASSVGDEQYF
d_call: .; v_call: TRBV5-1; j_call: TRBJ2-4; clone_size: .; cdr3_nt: TGCGCCAGCAGCTTGGCCTGGCTGGACATTCAGTACTTC; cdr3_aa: CASSLAWLDIQYF
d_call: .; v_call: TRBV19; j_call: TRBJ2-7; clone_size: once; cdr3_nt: TGTGCCAGTAGTTCTCCCGTGTCCTACGAGCAGTACTTC; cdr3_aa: CASSSPVSYEQYF
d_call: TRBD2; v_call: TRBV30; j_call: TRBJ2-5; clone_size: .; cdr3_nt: TGTGCCTGGAGCACCGGGACTAGCGGGAAAGAGACCCAGTACTTC; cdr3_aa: CAWSTGTSGKETQYF
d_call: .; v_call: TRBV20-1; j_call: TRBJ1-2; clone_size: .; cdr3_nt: TGCAGTGTTTTCGCGGACTATGGCTACACCTTC; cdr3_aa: CSVFADYGYTF
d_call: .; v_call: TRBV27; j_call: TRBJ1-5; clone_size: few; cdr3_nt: TGTGCCAGCAGTTTATCGATGAGGGGGGGCCGAGCACTCGGAAAAATGGGGAGCAATCAGCCCCAGCATTTT; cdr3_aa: CASSLSMRGGRALGKMGSNQPQHF
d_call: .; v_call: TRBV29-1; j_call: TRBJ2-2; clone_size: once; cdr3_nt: TGCAGCGTTGCTACCACTTTAACCGGGGAGCTGTTTTTT; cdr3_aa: CSVATTLTGELFF
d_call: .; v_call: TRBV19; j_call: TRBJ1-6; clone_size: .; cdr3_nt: TGTGCCAGTAGCCAATTCGGGGAAAATAATTCACCCCTCCACTTT; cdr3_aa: CASSQFGENNSPLHF
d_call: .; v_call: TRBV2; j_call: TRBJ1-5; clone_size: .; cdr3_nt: TGTGCCAGCAGTGATGGGACAATCAATCAGCCCCAGCATTTT; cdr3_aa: CASSDGTINQPQHF
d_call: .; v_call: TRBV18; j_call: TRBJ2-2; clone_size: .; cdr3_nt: TGTGCCAGCTCACCGAGTCGGGTGGAAACCGGGGAGCTGTTTTTT; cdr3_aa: CASSPSRVETGELFF
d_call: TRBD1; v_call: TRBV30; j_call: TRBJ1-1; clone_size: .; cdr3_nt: TGTGCTTCGAGGGGGCGCCCCACTGAAGCTTTCTTT; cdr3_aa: CASRGRPTEAFF
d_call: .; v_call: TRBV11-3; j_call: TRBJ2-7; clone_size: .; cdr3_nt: TGTGCCAGCAGTCCTTTACGTAGTCGGTTCTACGAGCAGTACTTC; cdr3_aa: CASSPLRSRFYEQYF